Below are 13 T cell receptor beta chains sequenced from a single sample in a study of blood T cell repertoires in COVID-19. Only in-frame clones appear in the TCRdb table, and some are missing; sequencing was by immunoSEQ multiplex PCR. In the table there are 310,000 or so clones, about nine tenths of which are singletons. Sequences were obtained from peripheral blood. These TCRs come from a woman between 45 and 65 years old who had recovered from COVID-19.

The chain combines TRBV18 with TRBJ1-4; D is uncertain. Germline lookup yields CDR1 KGHSH and CDR2 LQKENI. The V end lost 4 bases, the J end lost 2 bases, and 17 bases lay between the germline ends. This CDR3 has 17 residues. Here the CDR3 reads CASSRGSGSATNEKLFF. CDR3 coding DNA: TGTGCCAGCTCACGGGGTAGCGGCTCCGCTACTAATGAAAAACTGTTTTTT. The full variable domain, its missing parts supplied by reference TRBV18 and TRBJ1-4, is NAGVMQNPRHLVRRRGQEARLRCSPMKGHSHVYWYRQLPEEGLKFMVYLQKENIIDESGMPKERFSAEFPKEGPSILRIQQVVRGDSAAYFCASSRGSGSATNEKLFFGSGTQLSVL.

The V and J genes are TRBV10-3 and TRBJ2-1, with 11 bases lining up with TRBD2. Germline V gene lookup returns CDR1 ENHRY and CDR2 SYGVKD. V shed 9 bases, J shed 5 bases, and the junction held 3 bases outside the gene matches. This CDR3 is built from 13 residues. CDR3 sequence reads: CAIRLAGNNEQFF. DNA of the CDR3: TGTGCCATTCGACTAGCGGGAAACAATGAGCAGTTCTTC.

V and J are TRBV12-3 or TRBV12-4 and TRBJ1-2; D is undetermined. The V gene lost 3 bases and the J gene lost 2 bases, with 7 bases spanning the gap. The CDR3 extends over 13 amino acids. CDR3 residues: CASSFSENYGYTF. In DNA form, the CDR3 reads TGTGCCAGCAGTTTTAGTGAGAACTATGGCTACACCTTC.

This chain uses TRBV5-4 with TRBJ1-1, with 7 nucleotides matching TRBD1. J was trimmed by 0 bases and V by 4 bases; bases with no gene match: 6. This CDR3 has 15 amino acids. Germline V lookup: CDR1 SGHNT, CDR2 YYREEE (reference sequence). The CDR3 DNA is TGTGCCAGCAGCAGGGGACAGTCCATGAACACTGAAGCTTTCTTT. It codes for CASSRGQSMNTEAFF.

This chain uses TRBV30 with TRBJ2-7; the D is unclear. Per germline, CDR1 GTSNPN and CDR2 SVGIG (reference sequence). The CDR3 runs to 14 residues. V lost 1 base and J lost 2, with 12 bases in between. CDR3 sequence reads: CAWSDTEFTYEQYF. The CDR3 nucleotides are TGTGCCTGGAGTGACACGGAGTTCACCTACGAGCAGTACTTC.

The gene calls are TRBV13 and TRBJ2-7; D perhaps matches TRBD1 (6 bases). Trimming took off 6 bases at V and 3 bases at J, with 9 bases between the two ends. CDR1 is PRHDT and CDR2 is FYEKMQ in the germline V gene (reference sequence). CDR3 size: 12 residues. The chain's CDR3 is CASRKDSYEQYF. The CDR3 DNA reads TGTGCCAGCAGAAAGGACAGCTACGAGCAGTACTTC.

The count of this clone is one. The rearrangement uses TRBV7-9 and TRBJ2-7; TRBD2 matches 7 bases. Per the germline V gene, CDR1 is SEHNR and CDR2 is FQNEAQ (reference sequence). The V segment lost 5 bases and the J segment 1 base; nucleotides outside the gene matches: 14. The CDR3 is 17 residues long. In DNA form, the CDR3 reads TGTGCCAGCAGCCCCTTAGGGGCGACTAGCTGGTCCTACGAGCAGTACTTC. Translation: CASSPLGATSWSYEQYF.

The rearrangement uses TRBV6-5 and TRBJ1-5, with 9 bases identical to TRBD1. Looked up from germline, CDR1 is MNHEY and CDR2 is SVGAGI. This CDR3 is built from 15 residues. V lost 5 bases, J lost 6 bases, and 8 bases stayed unmatched. The CDR3 DNA reads as TGTGCCAGCAGTAAACAGGGGGCTCAGGGTCAGCCCCAGCATTTT. Translation gives CASSKQGAQGQPQHF.

The chain joins TRBV19 to TRBJ2-7; TRBD2 is a possible D gene (6 bases). The V end lost 5 bases, the J end lost 5 bases, and 19 bases lay between the germline ends. Germline CDR1 LNHDA, CDR2 SQIVND (reference sequence). The CDR3 is 15 residues long. Here the CDR3 reads CASSLVRGSLHEQYF. The CDR3 DNA reads as TGTGCCAGTAGTTTGGTTCGGGGGAGTCTCCACGAGCAGTACTTC.

The rearrangement uses TRBV12-5 and TRBJ1-2, with D possibly TRBD1 on 6 matching bases. The V end was cut by 1 base, the J end by 2 bases, with 11 bases between. CDR1 LGHNT and CDR2 FRNRAP come from the germline V gene. The CDR3 runs to 15 residues. The chain's CDR3 is CASGLGWDTNYGYTF. Here the CDR3 DNA reads TGTGCTAGTGGTTTGGGATGGGACACCAACTATGGCTACACCTTC.

V and J are TRBV28 and TRBJ2-6; D is unresolved. Trimming removed 6 bases at V and 0 bases at J, with 9 bases between. Germline-derived CDR1 and CDR2 are MDHEN and SYDVKM. The CDR3 sequence is 15 residues long. CDR3 in amino acids: CASRSENSGANVLTF. Written as DNA, the CDR3 is TGTGCCAGCAGGTCTGAGAACTCTGGGGCCAACGTCCTGACTTTC. Combining the CDR3 with reference TRBV28 and TRBJ2-6 gives the whole variable domain DVKVTQSSRYLVKRTGEKVFLECVQDMDHENMFWYRQDPGLGLRLIYFSYDVKMKEKGDIPEGYSVSREKKERFSLILESASTNQTSMYLCASRSENSGANVLTFGAGSRLTVL.

The chain recombines TRBV7-3 with TRBJ1-3; D remains ambiguous. This CDR3 spans 14 amino acids. Germline CDR1 SGHTA, CDR2 FQGTGA. Trimming pared 2 bases from V and 0 bases from J, leaving 5 bases between. The CDR3 here is CASSLGSSGNTIYF. The CDR3 nucleotides read TGTGCCAGCAGCTTAGGTAGCTCTGGAAACACCATATATTTT.

Worth noting for this clone: This same CDR3 is encoded by further DNA sequences in the sample. The V and J genes are TRBV7-3 and TRBJ2-2; 9 positions agree with TRBD2. CDR1 is SGHTA, CDR2 FQGTGA, per germline. The CDR3 totals 16 residues. Trimming cost V 4 bases and J 3 bases; bases outside gene matches: 6. The CDR3 DNA follows: TGTGCCAGCAGCTCGATTAGCGGGGGCGACACCGGGGAGCTGTTTTTT. Translating it yields CASSSISGGDTGELFF.